This T cell receptor (beta chain) was observed in a study of PD-1 blockade in classical Hodgkin lymphoma. Brentuximab vedotin exposure varied, and every patient relapsed after autologous stem cell transplantation. It was by magnetic negative selection that CD4+ T cells were purified from thawed PBMCs. Findings of the study overall: Lower baseline TCR diversity was reported for newly diagnosed patients than for healthy donors.

Data came from immunoSEQ multiplex PCR; TCRdb stores just in-frame clones and leaves some out. The sample holds thousands of clones; 75% to 80% are singletons and the top ten take about 7%. With respect to this clone: Antigen: not known.

The CDR3 runs 13 residues. V was shortened by 4 bases and J by 0 bases, with 9 bases between the two germline ends. CDR1 and CDR2 from the germline V gene are SQVTM and ANQGSEA. The clonotype originates from a human donor with classical Hodgkin lymphoma. This chain joins TRBV29-1 and TRBJ1-1; unclear D gene. The material was CD4+ T cells from blood, obtained at baseline. The CDR3 protein is CSVARRMNTEAFF. The CDR3 DNA reads as TGCAGCGTTGCCCGTCGCATGAACACTGAAGCTTTCTTT. Full variable domain (remainder filled in from reference TRBV29-1 and TRBJ1-1): SAVISQKPSRDICQRGTSLTIQCQVDSQVTMMFWYRQQPGQSLTLIATANQGSEATYESGFVIDKFPISRPNLTFSTLTVSNMSPEDSSIYLCSVARRMNTEAFFGQGTRLTVV.